This T cell receptor (beta chain) was sequenced during a study of blood T cells in healthy people across ages. Looking at the study overall: Capture by template switching was about one barcoded beta molecule per two T cells.

Findings and limits, study-wide: The unsorted PBMCs prevented any conclusive comparison of naive versus antigen-experienced cells. Estimated diversity, derived from one million T cells, was regarded as an underestimate.

Primed by a sample-barcoded 5' primer and a J-beta primer mix, a second PCR proceeded for roughly 7 to 12 cycles. MiXCR, applied by TCRdb to the 5' RACE reads, yields one record per CDR3 protein. Here the sample spans fewer than 700,000 distinct CDR3 sequences, 35% to 50% being singletons. In the case of this clonotype: Its antigen is currently unknown.

The receptor comes from an elderly man in good health. Sequencing was performed on blood.

The CDR3 reads CSGEVAALTSSQYF. For the CDR3, the DNA is TGCAGTGGAGAGGTGGCGGCCCTTACTAGTTCCCAGTACTTC. The J gene is TRBJ2-5, the V gene TRBV20-1; D possibly corresponds to TRBD2 (5 bases). There are 14 residues in the CDR3. Per germline, CDR1 DFQATT and CDR2 SNEGSKA (reference sequence). V dropped 7 bases and J dropped 9 bases, with 24 bases sitting between them.